One sample yielded the 23 T cell receptor beta chains listed below, sequenced in a study of blood T cells in healthy people across ages. Through a sample-barcoded 5' primer and a J-beta primer mix, a second PCR was run for roughly 6 to 11 cycles. TCRdb reprocessed the 5' RACE reads via MiXCR and lists one record per CDR3 protein. This table has 1.5 million to 2 million distinct CDR3 sequences, about 50% appearing once. The sample consisted of blood. All receptors derive from a woman aged 40 to 50 in good health.

This clonotype was detected a few times. The genes are TRBV7-2 and TRBJ2-1, with 10 nucleotides matching TRBD2. CDR3 length: 19 residues. V lost 6 bases, J lost 1 base, and 15 bases stayed unmatched. The germline gives CDR1 SGHTA, CDR2 FQGNSA. CDR3 DNA: TGTGCCAGCAGTGAAGCGGGGGGGAGGAGTAGTAGGTCCTACAATGAGCAGTTCTTC. It specifies CASSEAGGRSSRSYNEQFF.

The V call is TRBV3-1, the J call TRBJ1-4; D is undetermined. V was trimmed by 4 bases and J by 12 bases, leaving 15 bases between them. CDR1 is LGHDT, CDR2 YNNKEL, per germline (reference sequence). This CDR3 spans 13 amino acids. CDR3 protein: CASSLKSNTELFF. CDR3 nucleotide sequence: TGTGCCAGCAGCCTAAAATCGAACACGGAACTGTTTTTT. Using reference TRBV3-1 and TRBJ1-4 for the parts outside the CDR3, the full variable domain is DTAVSQTPKYLVTQMGNDKSIKCEQNLGHDTMYWYKQDSKKFLKIMFSYNNKELIINETVPNRFSPKSPDKAHLNLHINSLELGDSAVYFCASSLKSNTELFFGSGTQLSVL.

This clonotype was found a few times. J is TRBJ2-3 and V is TRBV25-1; D uncertain. The germline V gene has CDR1 MGHDK and CDR2 SYGVNS. The CDR3 is 15 residues long. V dropped 3 bases and J dropped 0 bases, with 10 bases sitting between them. CDR3 residues: CASSEAVSSTDTQYF. DNA of the CDR3: TGTGCCAGCAGTGAGGCGGTATCTAGCACAGATACGCAGTATTTT.

This sequence joins TRBV18 and TRBJ2-5; possibly TRBD1 for D (5 bases). CDR1 and CDR2 (germline): KGHSH, LQKENI. The V end lost 3 bases, the J end lost 5 bases, and 13 bases lay between the germline ends. This CDR3 has 14 residues. The CDR3 sequence: CASSPSAGRETQYF. DNA for the CDR3: TGTGCCAGCTCACCTTCCGCAGGGCGGGAGACCCAGTACTTC.

The J gene is TRBJ2-5, the V gene TRBV15, with no clear D. Per germline, CDR1 LNHNV and CDR2 YYDKDF (reference sequence). The V gene lost 0 bases and the J gene lost 2 bases, with 13 bases spanning the gap. The CDR3 spans 16 residues. CDR3 sequence reads: CATSRDRATRQETQYF. The CDR3, as DNA: TGTGCCACCAGCAGAGATCGCGCCACCCGGCAAGAGACCCAGTACTTC. Full variable domain (outside the CDR3, taken from reference TRBV15 and TRBJ2-5): DAMVIQNPRYQVTQFGKPVTLSCSQTLNHNVMYWYQQKSSQAPKLLFHYYDKDFNNEADTPDNFQSRRPNTSFCFLDIRSPGLGDTAMYLCATSRDRATRQETQYFGPGTRLLVL.

This clonotype was detected a few times. The V call is TRBV12-3 or TRBV12-4, the J call TRBJ2-1; D unresolved. Trimming removed 2 bases from V and 8 bases from J, with 10 bases in between. CDR3 length: 13 amino acids. CDR3 DNA: TGTGCCAGCAGTTTATCGCTTGGGGATGAGCAGTTCTTC. Translating it yields CASSLSLGDEQFF.

This chain connects TRBV15 to TRBJ1-5; D might be TRBD1 (5 bases). The ends were cut back, 5 bases at V and 7 bases at J, with 15 bases in the middle. The CDR3 extends over 14 amino acids. Germline assignment: CDR1 LNHNV and CDR2 YYDKDF (reference sequence). This chain's CDR3 is CATSLAGGMQPQHF. The CDR3 coding sequence is TGTGCCACCAGCCTTGCGGGGGGAATGCAGCCCCAGCATTTT.

This sequence joins TRBV28 and TRBJ2-1, with D maybe TRBD2 (6 bases). The ends were cut back, 5 bases at V and 13 bases at J, with 15 bases in the middle. Germline V CDR1 and CDR2: MDHEN, SYDVKM. There are 12 residues in the CDR3. For the CDR3, the DNA is TGTGCCAGCAGTGAAACGACTAGGAGACAGTTCTTC. Protein product: CASSETTRRQFF.

The J gene is TRBJ2-5, the V gene TRBV28; 7 bases map to TRBD1. The CDR3 extends over 15 amino acids. J lost 7 bases, V lost 2 bases, and 10 bases had no gene match. Germline V gives CDR1 MDHEN, CDR2 SYDVKM. The CDR3 DNA is TGTGCCAGCAGTTTAACGGATTTAGGGGGCGTGACCCAGTACTTC. It is translated as CASSLTDLGGVTQYF.

This clonotype was detected a few times. This chain uses TRBV7-3 with TRBJ2-5; TRBD2 might be the D (6 bases). In germline, CDR1 is SGHTA, CDR2 FQGTGA. The CDR3 is 16 amino acids. The V and J ends lost 2 bases and 1 base respectively, with 14 bases between them. The CDR3 nucleotides read TGTGCCAGCAGCTTAGCGGGAACTAACACCCAAGAGACCCAGTACTTC. It yields the protein CASSLAGTNTQETQYF.

The J gene is TRBJ2-5, the V gene TRBV12-3 or TRBV12-4; 9 nucleotides align to TRBD1. J gave up 2 bases and V 4 bases, and 5 bases lay outside the gene matches. This CDR3 region has 15 residues. The CDR3 loop is CASSSHRGQQETQYF. In nucleotides, the CDR3 is TGTGCCAGCAGTTCACACAGGGGGCAGCAAGAGACCCAGTACTTC.

The chain joins TRBV7-8 to TRBJ2-3, with D possibly TRBD2 on 6 matching bases. Per germline, CDR1 SGHVS and CDR2 FQNEAQ. The CDR3 extends over 15 amino acids. V was pared by 6 bases and J by 2 bases, with 15 bases between. CDR3 sequence reads: CASRLRADYTDTQYF. CDR3 nucleotides: TGTGCCAGCAGACTCCGGGCGGACTACACAGATACGCAGTATTTT. The complete variable domain, with remaining parts taken from reference TRBV7-8 and TRBJ2-3, reads GAGVSQSPRYKVAKRGQDVALRCDPISGHVSLFWYQQALGQGPEFLTYFQNEAQLDKSGLPSDRFFAERPEGSVSTLKIQRTQQEDSAVYLCASRLRADYTDTQYFGPGTRLTVL.

CDR3 amino acids: CASSPLSRGNTDTQYF. CDR3 in DNA: TGTGCCAGCTCACCACTTTCACGCGGGAACACAGATACGCAGTATTTT. The V and J genes are TRBV18 and TRBJ2-3; a possible D gene is TRBD2 (6 bases). This CDR3 is built from 16 residues. Trimming stripped 1 base from V and 2 bases from J, with 13 bases between. Per the germline V gene, CDR1 is KGHSH and CDR2 is LQKENI.

The V gene is TRBV6-1, the J gene TRBJ1-2, with 7 bases matching TRBD1. Germline V gene data show CDR1 as MNHNS and CDR2 as SASEGT. This CDR3 is 18 amino acids long. V gave up 4 bases and J gave up 5 bases; unmatched junction bases: 19. The CDR3 reads CASSVVGTVRSASYGYTF. CDR3 coding DNA: TGTGCCAGCAGTGTTGTGGGGACAGTCCGATCGGCCTCATATGGCTACACCTTC.

The V gene is TRBV6-2 or TRBV6-3, the J gene TRBJ2-4; TRBD2 matches 10 bases. V lost 5 bases to trimming and J lost 15 bases; unmatched junction nucleotides: 7. From germline, CDR1 is MNHEY and CDR2 SVGEGT. The length of the CDR3 is 12 residues. The CDR3 region is CASSPGTSVWYF. CDR3 nucleotide sequence: TGTGCCAGCAGTCCCGGGACTAGCGTCTGGTACTTC.

This clonotype was seen a few times. The rearrangement joins TRBV5-1 to TRBJ2-5; D is possibly TRBD2 (6 bases). Trimming pared 1 base from V and 5 bases from J, leaving 9 bases between. The germline CDR1 and CDR2 sequences are SGHRS and YFSETQ. This CDR3 contains 13 residues. The CDR3 DNA reads TGCGCCAGCAGCTTGAACAGCGGGGAGACCCAGTACTTC. Amino acid sequence: CASSLNSGETQYF.

The table lists this clonotype with a few counts. V usage is TRBV4-3 and J usage is TRBJ1-2; D is uncertain. The V and J ends lost 0 bases and 0 bases respectively, with 8 bases between them. Germline values: CDR1 LGHNA, CDR2 YSLEER. The CDR3 is 15 amino acids. The CDR3 spells CASSQEPTANYGYTF. The CDR3 region has the DNA TGCGCCAGCAGCCAAGAACCCACAGCTAACTATGGCTACACCTTC.

This clonotype was seen more than once but under ten times. V is TRBV20-1 and J is TRBJ2-3; maybe TRBD1 (6 bases). This CDR3 spans 16 amino acids. Germline V gene data show CDR1 as DFQATT and CDR2 as SNEGSKA (reference sequence). V was trimmed by 2 bases and J by 5 bases, leaving 20 bases between them. The CDR3 region has the DNA TGCAGTGCTAGAAGATTTGGGGGCAGGGAGAGAGATACGCAGTATTTT. Protein sequence: CSARRFGGRERDTQYF.

Points on this clonotype: An end of the junction differs from the germline gene, which may be a read error. The V gene is TRBV5-5, the J gene TRBJ1-6; D remains unclear. Germline V gives CDR1 SGHKS, CDR2 YYEKEE (reference sequence). CDR3 length equals 13 residues. The CDR3 DNA sequence: TGCGCCAGCAGCTTGTCCCCTCATTCACCCCTCCACTTT. Translation: CASSLSPHSPLHF.

CDR3 region: CASSPRGTGPYEQYF. The CDR3 DNA sequence: TGTGCCAGCAGCCCCAGAGGGACAGGGCCCTACGAGCAGTACTTC. The V gene is TRBV9, the J gene TRBJ2-7; 9 positions match TRBD1. Germline lookup yields CDR1 SGDLS and CDR2 YYNGEE. The ends lost 4 bases at V and 2 bases at J; junction bases unmatched: 7. The CDR3 consists of 15 residues.

This clonotype was found a few times. This chain links TRBV20-1 with TRBJ2-5, with 7 bases lining up with TRBD1. Germline V lookup: CDR1 DFQATT, CDR2 SNEGSKA (reference sequence). The V and J ends lost 5 bases and 2 bases, in that order; junction bases with no gene match: 2. The CDR3 spans 12 residues. Here the CDR3 DNA reads TGCAGTGCTCCGACAGGGCAAGAGACCCAGTACTTC. Its protein is CSAPTGQETQYF.

J is TRBJ2-3 and V is TRBV18; D not certain. With 2 bases removed from V and 2 bases from J, the gap between germline ends came to 14 bases. Germline CDR1 is KGHSH and CDR2 is LQKENI. This CDR3 is 16 amino acids long. CDR3 loop: CASSPVGPPFTDTQYF. Here the CDR3 DNA reads TGTGCCAGCTCACCAGTAGGACCGCCCTTCACAGATACGCAGTATTTT.

The sample holds many counts of this clonotype. The junction and the germline gene differ at one end; a read error may be behind it. This chain connects TRBV9 to TRBJ2-5, with 10 bases fitting TRBD1. The germline gives CDR1 SGDLS, CDR2 YYNGEE. The CDR3 is made up of 14 amino acids. The CDR3 reads CASSVDRGRETQYF. The CDR3 nucleotides read TGCGCCAGCAGCGTCGACAGGGGGCGAGAGACCCAGTACTTC.